The 11 T cell receptor beta chains below come from one sample, sequenced in a study of a mutant IDH1 vaccine in newly diagnosed glioma. Time point described: baseline, week 1 (first vaccination visit). Stated treatment: pre-vaccination baseline after standard-of-care therapy. Some clones are missing from TCRdb's copy, which holds only in-frame ones; the method was immunoSEQ multiplex PCR. This table has approximately 54,000 clones, 80% to 90% appearing once. The specimen comprised PBMCs, sampled from a glioma patient treated with radiotherapy, temozolomide or both. The receptor set was obtained from a man younger than 35 with glioma.

The chain couples TRBV18 to TRBJ1-2; no clear D gene. The CDR3 consists of 13 residues. V was cut by 2 bases and J by 6 bases, with 10 bases left in between. Germline V CDR1 and CDR2: KGHSH, LQKENI. The CDR3 protein is CASSPGPVDGYTF. Here the CDR3 DNA reads TGTGCCAGCTCACCAGGGCCAGTAGATGGCTACACCTTC.

The chain carries TRBV27 and TRBJ1-2, with D perhaps TRBD1 (6 bases). V lost 4 bases, J lost 4 bases, and 13 bases lay in between. CDR1 is MNHEY and CDR2 is SMNVEV in the germline V gene (reference sequence). The CDR3 consists of 14 residues. CDR3 sequence: CASSSRGGTYGYTF. In DNA form, the CDR3 reads TGTGCCAGCAGTTCGCGGGGGGGCACCTATGGCTACACCTTC.

J is TRBJ2-7 and V is TRBV2; D gene ambiguous. Germline V gene sequence: CDR1 SNHLY, CDR2 FYNNEI. Between the trimmed V and J ends, which lost 1 base and 0 bases, there was a span of 7 bases. CDR3 size: 14 residues. Here the CDR3 DNA reads TGTGCCAGCAGTGAAGTGACGGTCTCCTACGAGCAGTACTTC. Its protein product is CASSEVTVSYEQYF.

This sequence joins TRBV19 and TRBJ1-2; D is perhaps TRBD1 (5 bases). Germline-derived CDR1 and CDR2 are LNHDA and SQIVND (reference sequence). V lost 3 bases and J 10 bases, leaving 24 bases between the germline ends. The CDR3 loop spans 16 amino acids. In DNA, the CDR3 is TGTGCCAGTAGTATGGCAGGGAATACGAAGCGACGCCCCTACACCTTC. As protein: CASSMAGNTKRRPYTF.

The chain recombines TRBV4-3 with TRBJ2-2, with D maybe TRBD2 (5 bases). Germline values: CDR1 LGHNA, CDR2 YSLEER. Trimming removed 1 base at V and 6 bases at J, with 12 bases between. CDR3 size: 15 residues. CDR3 nucleotide sequence: TGCGCCAGCAGCCAAGTCGGGGATTTAGCCGGGGAGCTGTTTTTT. Encoded protein: CASSQVGDLAGELFF.

In its sample, this clone was seen once. The chain recombines TRBV6-5 with TRBJ1-3, with 7 bases matching TRBD1. Unmatched junction bases numbered 5, after V lost 7 bases and J lost 2 bases. Germline CDR1 MNHEY, CDR2 SVGAGI. CDR3 length equals 14 residues. CDR3 amino acids: CASTRDSAGNTIYF. The CDR3 DNA follows: TGTGCCAGCACCCGGGACAGCGCTGGAAACACCATATATTTT.

The rearrangement joins TRBV9 to TRBJ2-6, with 7 nucleotides matching TRBD1. V dropped 3 bases and J dropped 0; count of bases not matched to a gene: 9. CDR3 length: 18 amino acids. The germline gives CDR1 SGDLS, CDR2 YYNGEE. CDR3 nucleotide sequence: TGTGCCAGCAGCGCCTGGACAGGCTCTCTCTCTGGGGCCAACGTCCTGACTTTC. Encoded protein: CASSAWTGSLSGANVLTF.

J is TRBJ2-7 and V is TRBV30; 9 nucleotides align to TRBD1. This CDR3 is 14 amino acids long. The germline V gene encodes CDR1 GTSNPN and CDR2 SVGIG (reference sequence). J was trimmed by 3 bases and V by 5 bases; bases with no gene match: 8. In DNA, the CDR3 is TGTGCCTGGGGAAAGGGACAGGGAAGCTACGAGCAGTACTTC. This gives the protein CAWGKGQGSYEQYF.

The chain links TRBV2 to TRBJ2-1; 8 bases fit TRBD1. Germline CDR1 is SNHLY and CDR2 is FYNNEI. The CDR3 has 15 residues. The V segment lost 6 bases and the J segment 7 bases; nucleotides outside the gene matches: 11. DNA of the CDR3: TGTGCCAGCAGCGTCCAGGGGGCAATTCGTAATGAGCAGTTCTTC. It translates to CASSVQGAIRNEQFF.

This clone was counted a few times. V and J are TRBV30 and TRBJ1-1; 10 positions match TRBD1. The CDR3 is 13 residues long. The germline CDR1 and CDR2 sequences are GTSNPN and SVGIG (reference sequence). The V gene end was trimmed by 7 bases and the J gene end by 2 bases; junction bases not matched to a gene: 4. This chain's CDR3 is CASRQGANTEAFF. The DNA of the CDR3 is TGTGCCTCCAGACAGGGGGCAAACACTGAAGCTTTCTTT.

This clone was counted once. The V gene is TRBV5-4, the J gene TRBJ1-3, with D possibly being TRBD1 (6 bases). This CDR3 is built from 15 residues. Germline loops: CDR1 SGHNT, CDR2 YYREEE (reference sequence). The V and J ends lost 3 bases and 0 bases respectively, with 10 bases between them. The DNA of the CDR3 is TGTGCCAGCAGCTCCGGACAGCTCTCTGGAAACACCATATATTTT. This encodes CASSSGQLSGNTIYF.